This passage covers 19 T cell receptor beta chains from one sample sequenced in a study of cytomegalovirus exposure and HLA in healthy donors (dated by TCRdb to the late 2010s). The protocol used for the library was the immunoSEQ multiplex PCR assay. TCRdb's version of the immuneACCESS table is confined to in-frame rearrangements and falls short of the full clone set. An unresolved V gene accounts for under half of the shortfall where checked; the remainder is of unknown origin. For this sample there are over 60,000 clones; roughly 94% appear just once. The ten largest clones take up around 4.5% of the sample. What was sequenced was PBMCs. All receptors come from a man aged 18 to 29 in good health and CMV-seropositive.

This chain connects TRBV28 to TRBJ2-3; 10 nucleotides match TRBD2. The germline CDR1 and CDR2 sequences are MDHEN and SYDVKM. The CDR3 has 19 residues. With V trimmed by 1 base and J by 0 bases, 10 bases remained unmatched. The CDR3 reads CASSLLSVRTSGSTDTQYF. The CDR3 DNA reads TGTGCCAGCAGTTTATTATCGGTACGGACTAGCGGAAGCACAGATACGCAGTATTTT.

The chain is built from TRBV27 and TRBJ2-3; 10 nucleotides match TRBD2. Germline V gene sequence: CDR1 MNHEY, CDR2 SMNVEV (reference sequence). The CDR3 extends over 18 amino acids. V was pared by 5 bases and J by 1 base, with 12 bases of the junction left unmatched. The CDR3 coding sequence is TGTGCCAGCAGTATCCTGCGGACTAGCGGAGGAGGCACAGATACGCAGTATTTT. It encodes CASSILRTSGGGTDTQYF.

This chain connects TRBV5-1 to TRBJ2-7; 10 nucleotides line up with TRBD2. V dropped 3 bases and J dropped 3; count of bases not matched to a gene: 6. There are 15 residues in the CDR3. CDR1 and CDR2 from the germline V gene are SGHRS and YFSETQ. This chain's CDR3 is CASSSGTSAYYEQYF. CDR3 bases: TGCGCCAGCAGCTCAGGGACTAGCGCATACTACGAGCAGTACTTC.

This chain uses TRBV4-1 with TRBJ2-1; D unresolved. This CDR3 spans 14 amino acids. The germline CDR1 and CDR2 sequences are MGHRA and YSYEKL. Trimming cost V 0 bases and J 4 bases, with 7 bases left between them. CDR3 protein: CASSQEGSYNEQFF. CDR3 coding DNA: TGCGCCAGCAGCCAAGAGGGCTCGTACAATGAGCAGTTCTTC.

CDR3 residues: CASTPGTSPHYEQYF. The CDR3, as DNA: TGTGCCAGCACCCCAGGGACATCCCCCCATTACGAGCAGTACTTC. V usage is TRBV7-9 and J usage is TRBJ2-7; D perhaps matches TRBD1 (6 bases). The germline V gene has CDR1 SEHNR and CDR2 FQNEAQ (reference sequence). The CDR3 is made up of 15 amino acids. The V and J ends lost 7 bases and 4 bases respectively, with 20 bases between them.

The J gene is TRBJ2-7, the V gene TRBV6-5, with 7 bases that match TRBD1. The CDR3 consists of 15 residues. The V and J ends lost 3 bases and 0 bases, in that order; junction bases with no gene match: 5. Germline values: CDR1 MNHEY, CDR2 SVGAGI. The CDR3 region is CASSYSGQDSYEQYF. CDR3 sequence (DNA): TGTGCCAGCAGTTATTCCGGACAGGACTCCTACGAGCAGTACTTC.

The chain links TRBV7-9 to TRBJ2-3; possibly TRBD1 for D (6 bases). This CDR3 is built from 13 residues. Germline loops: CDR1 SEHNR, CDR2 FQNEAQ (reference sequence). V was cut by 5 bases and J by 4 bases, with 10 bases left in between. CDR3 loop: CASSRRGADTQYF. The CDR3, as DNA: TGTGCCAGCAGCCGCAGGGGCGCAGATACGCAGTATTTT.

CDR3 in DNA: TGTGCCAGCAGCGCCGGCGGGGGGACCGGGGAGCTGTTTTTT. Encoded protein: CASSAGGGTGELFF. The chain employs TRBV9 and TRBJ2-2; TRBD2 matches 8 bases. This CDR3 is built from 14 residues. Germline V CDR1 and CDR2: SGDLS, YYNGEE. The V and J ends lost 3 bases and 5 bases, in that order; junction bases with no gene match: 3. Full variable domain (remainder filled in from reference TRBV9 and TRBJ2-2): DSGVTQTPKHLITATGQRVTLRCSPRSGDLSVYWYQQSLDQGLQFLIQYYNGEERAKGNILERFSAQQFPDLHSELNLSSLELGDSALYFCASSAGGGTGELFFGEGSRLTVL.

The V call is TRBV15, the J call TRBJ2-1, with D perhaps TRBD1 (5 bases). There are 14 residues in the CDR3. Germline V gene data show CDR1 as LNHNV and CDR2 as YYDKDF (reference sequence). V dropped 1 base and J dropped 5 bases, with 9 bases sitting between them. The CDR3 loop is CATSRGPTDNEQFF. In DNA, the CDR3 is TGTGCCACCAGCAGAGGTCCGACAGACAATGAGCAGTTCTTC.

V gene TRBV6-6 combines with J gene TRBJ2-7; D ambiguous. V lost 2 bases and J lost 0, with 11 bases in between. The germline CDR1 and CDR2 sequences are MNHNY and SVGAGI (reference sequence). The CDR3 contains 15 residues. This chain's CDR3 is CASSYIQQVSYEQYF. The CDR3, as DNA: TGTGCCAGCAGTTACATACAGCAAGTCTCCTACGAGCAGTACTTC.

The rearrangement uses TRBV30 and TRBJ2-7; a weak D match, TRBD1 (5 bases). CDR1 is GTSNPN, CDR2 SVGIG, per germline (reference sequence). Trimming removed 3 bases at V and 0 bases at J, with 12 bases between. The CDR3 loop spans 14 amino acids. CDR3 sequence reads: CAWRRGQYSYEQYF. The DNA for the CDR3 is TGTGCCTGGAGGCGCGGACAATACTCCTACGAGCAGTACTTC.

CDR3 in DNA: TGTGCCACCCGGGGGTCCCCCCGCACAGATACGCAGTATTTT. This encodes CATRGSPRTDTQYF. The rearrangement joins TRBV19 to TRBJ2-3, with D perhaps matching TRBD2 (6 bases). Germline V gene sequence: CDR1 LNHDA, CDR2 SQIVND (reference sequence). The V end lost 10 bases, the J end lost 1 base, and 15 bases lay between the germline ends. This CDR3 spans 14 amino acids. Using reference TRBV19 and TRBJ2-3 for the parts outside the CDR3, the full variable domain is DGGITQSPKYLFRKEGQNVTLSCEQNLNHDAMYWYRQDPGQGLRLIYYSQIVNDFQKGDIAEGYSVSREKKESFPLTVTSAQKNPTAFYLCATRGSPRTDTQYFGPGTRLTVL.

V gene TRBV5-1 combines with J gene TRBJ2-7; D is unclear. Per the germline V gene, CDR1 is SGHRS and CDR2 is YFSETQ. The CDR3 loop spans 12 amino acids. Between the trimmed V and J ends, which lost 1 base and 3 bases, there was a span of 5 bases. The DNA for the CDR3 is TGCGCCAGCAGCTTGTCGGGCTACGAGCAGTACTTC. Amino acids: CASSLSGYEQYF.

This sequence joins TRBV7-2 and TRBJ1-1, with D uncertain. CDR1 and CDR2 (germline): SGHTA, FQGNSA. Between the trimmed V and J ends, which lost 2 bases and 4 bases, there was a span of 11 bases. This CDR3 is built from 14 residues. CDR3 loop: CASSLTMEGTEAFF. CDR3 in DNA: TGTGCCAGCAGCTTAACCATGGAGGGCACTGAAGCTTTCTTT.

A single count supports this clone. The chain links TRBV14 to TRBJ2-2; TRBD1 aligns across 10 bases. From germline, CDR1 is SGHDN and CDR2 FVKESK. This CDR3 contains 14 residues. Trimming removed 8 bases from V and 4 bases from J; junction bases left unmatched: 4. The CDR3 DNA reads as TGTGCCAGCCGTAGACAGGGGGCCACCGGGGAGCTGTTTTTT. It codes for CASRRQGATGELFF.

The V gene is TRBV23-1, the J gene TRBJ1-2, with D unresolved. TRBV23-1 is placed among ORFs of uncertain function. Trimming removed 4 bases at V and 2 bases at J, with 8 bases between. The CDR3 has 13 residues. CDR3 coding DNA: TGCGCCAGCAGTCCGGCGGAGAACTATGGCTACACCTTC. This gives the protein CASSPAENYGYTF.

V usage is TRBV7-9 and J usage is TRBJ1-4, with TRBD1 as a possible D gene (5 bases). Germline CDR1 reads SEHNR; CDR2 reads FQNEAQ (reference sequence). The germline V and J ends were trimmed by 4 bases and 7 bases, with 13 bases remaining between them. This CDR3 is built from 14 residues. The CDR3 coding sequence is TGTGCCAGCAGCTCCCCAGGGAGGTTTGAAAAACTGTTTTTT. This gives the protein CASSSPGRFEKLFF.

The chain is built from TRBV4-2 and TRBJ2-3, with a weak D call TRBD1 (5 bases). Germline lookup yields CDR1 LGHNA and CDR2 YNFKEQ. The V end was cut by 0 bases, the J end by 0 bases, with 13 bases between. This CDR3 region has 17 residues. CDR3 sequence: CASSQDWGSPSTDTQYF. CDR3 bases: TGTGCCAGCAGCCAAGATTGGGGCAGTCCTAGCACAGATACGCAGTATTTT.

The chain couples TRBV28 to TRBJ2-1; D is ambiguous. CDR1 is MDHEN, CDR2 SYDVKM, per germline. The CDR3 runs to 13 residues. Trimming pared 5 bases from V and 0 bases from J, leaving 5 bases between. Written as DNA, the CDR3 is TGTGCCAGCAGTCCTTCCTCCTACAATGAGCAGTTCTTC. This translates into CASSPSSYNEQFF.